The T cell receptor beta chain described here comes from a study of regulatory and conventional T cells in RAG deficiency (dated by TCRdb to about 2017). Describing the broader study: The study used high-throughput TCR beta sequencing to compare repertoire diversity and composition of Treg, conventional CD4+ and CD8+ T cells between RAG-deficient patients and healthy controls. Beyond this particular receptor, the publication reports: RAG-deficient patients showed markedly lower Shannon entropy and higher Simpson indices than control T-cell subpopulations. Rather than being bona fide Treg cells, the sorted CD25-high CD127-low cells in Omenn syndrome patients may represent peripherally activated cells. All patient T-cell subsets had shorter CDR3 lengths; Omenn syndrome patients showed >80% Treg-Tconv repertoire overlap at nucleotide and amino acid level. Compared with controls, Omenn syndrome and CID/AS patients had roughly 100-fold fewer unique TCR beta sequences in Treg cells, but only approximately 10-fold fewer in the other subsets. For some subjects, some analyses of T-cell subsets were not performed.

Before genomic DNA was extracted, regulatory T cells were isolated from blood as CD4+CD25-high CD127-low cells. Repertoire analyses used roughly 8 healthy control donors as the comparison group. The receptor library was made with the immunoSEQ multiplex PCR assay. Genomic DNA from the sorted T-cell subsets was used to amplify rearranged TCR beta chain products, which were then sequenced. Regarding the original processing steps: Shannon entropy and Simpson indices were used to measure the diversity of productive TCR beta rearrangements in each repertoire. To assess clonal expansion, the frequencies of the 100 most abundant productive TCR beta clonotypes were added up as a share of total reads. The TRB repertoires were evaluated with a self-reactivity index based on amino acid usage at CDR3beta positions 6 and 7. Two-way ANOVA was applied to the repertoire analyses, whereas Student t or Mann-Whitney tests were applied to the flow cytometric analyses. TCRdb mirrors the immuneACCESS table, restricted to in-frame sequences. Some clones are absent from its copies; in checked studies, under half trace to an unresolved V gene, and the reason for the others is unknown. V, J and clone size were drawn from that table, and D and trimming were deduced from the DNA. This sample comprises about 9,400 clones, around 92% of them detected only once. 1.3% of the sample goes to the ten largest clones.

With respect to this clone: Its antigen is not yet known. No base qualities exist here, and no much larger clone lies one base off it.

From the germline V gene, CDR1 is SGHDT and CDR2 is YYEEEE. From cysteine to phenylalanine, the CDR3 is 11 amino acids long. Here the CDR3 DNA is all that survives: 33 bases in frame from base 1. V loses 4 bases of germline sequence and J loses 6 bases, and the interval between the two ends is 4 bases. These data were likewise used in another study, on regulatory T cells. As described in the second report: The multiplex PCR relied on 52 forward TRBV primers and 13 reverse TRBJ primers, and amplification bias was corrected through assay-based and computational methods. In patients, repertoires had restricted unique TRB V-J pairs and skewed V and J gene usage, with regulatory T cells showing the most marked changes. Between CD3G-deficient patients and healthy controls, the study compared T-cell receptor beta repertoires in sorted regulatory T cells, conventional CD4+ T cells and CD8+ T cells. Ficoll density separation was used to isolate peripheral blood mononuclear cells. Rearranged TRB loci were amplified from genomic DNA by multiplex PCR within the immunoSEQ assay. TRB amplicons were sequenced on an Illumina HiSeq platform. Raw sequences were error-filtered and aligned to reference gene sequences by custom algorithms and were subsequently analyzed with the immunoSEQ online tools. Frequencies of productive and nonproductive TRB rearrangements were assessed among unique sequences as well as among total sequences. Group comparisons used t tests, Mann-Whitney tests or two-way ANOVA run in Prism software.

The sequence joins TRBV5-6 to TRBJ2-2; the D gene is unclear. The receptor was derived from a human donor in good health. The source material was Tregs sorted from blood. The CDR3 is CASSLPGELFF. The DNA reads as follows: TGTGCCAGCAGCCTACCCGGGGAGCTGTTTTTT.